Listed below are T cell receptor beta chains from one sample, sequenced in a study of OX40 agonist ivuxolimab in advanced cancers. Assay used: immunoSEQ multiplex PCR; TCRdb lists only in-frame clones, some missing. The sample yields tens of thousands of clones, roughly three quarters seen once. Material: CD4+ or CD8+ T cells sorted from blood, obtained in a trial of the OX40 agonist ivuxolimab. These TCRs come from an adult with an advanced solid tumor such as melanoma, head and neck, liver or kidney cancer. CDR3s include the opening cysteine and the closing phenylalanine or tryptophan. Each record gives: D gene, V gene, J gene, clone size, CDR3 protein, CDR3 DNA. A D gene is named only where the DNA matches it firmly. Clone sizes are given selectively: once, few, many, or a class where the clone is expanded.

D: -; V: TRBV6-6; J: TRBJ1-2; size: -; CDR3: CASSYLGPGSGYGYTF; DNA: TGTGCCAGCAGTTACCTCGGTCCGGGGTCAGGCTATGGCTACACCTTC
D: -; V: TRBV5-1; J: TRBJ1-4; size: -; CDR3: CASSLGTAATNEKLFF; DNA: TGCGCCAGCAGCTTGGGGACGGCTGCAACTAATGAAAAACTGTTTTTT
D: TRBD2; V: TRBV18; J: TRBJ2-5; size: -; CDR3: CASSPPRLAGQETQYF; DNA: TGTGCCAGCTCACCACCACGACTAGCGGGGCAAGAGACCCAGTACTTC
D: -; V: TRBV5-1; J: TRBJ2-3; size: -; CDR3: CASSFFGGGTDTQYF; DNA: TGCGCCAGCAGCTTTTTCGGGGGTGGCACAGATACGCAGTATTTT
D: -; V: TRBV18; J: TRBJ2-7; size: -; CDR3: CASSPDSGSYEQYF; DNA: TGTGCCAGCTCACCTGACAGCGGCTCCTACGAGCAGTACTTC
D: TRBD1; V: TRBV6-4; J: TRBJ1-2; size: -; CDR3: CASSDSWDSYGYTF; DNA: TGTGCCAGCAGTGACTCGTGGGACAGCTATGGCTACACCTTC
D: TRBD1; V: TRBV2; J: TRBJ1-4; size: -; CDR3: CASRWGTGGEKLFF; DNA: TGTGCCAGCAGGTGGGGGACAGGGGGAGAAAAACTGTTTTTT
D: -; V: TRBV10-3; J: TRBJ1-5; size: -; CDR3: CAISESGISNQPQHF; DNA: TGTGCCATCAGTGAGTCGGGGATTAGTAATCAGCCCCAGCATTTT
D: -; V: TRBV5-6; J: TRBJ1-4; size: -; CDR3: CASSLWTVEKLFF; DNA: TGTGCCAGCAGCTTATGGACAGTTGAAAAACTGTTTTTT
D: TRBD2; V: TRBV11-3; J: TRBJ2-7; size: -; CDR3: CASSPTSGYYEQYF; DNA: TGTGCCAGCAGCCCCACTAGCGGATACTACGAGCAGTACTTC
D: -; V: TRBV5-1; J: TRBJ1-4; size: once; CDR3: CASSLTAGVEKLFF; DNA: TGCGCCAGCAGCTTGACGGCAGGGGTTGAAAAACTGTTTTTT
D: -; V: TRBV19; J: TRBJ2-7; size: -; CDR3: CASSIITGSYEQYF; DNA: TGTGCCAGTAGTATAATCACAGGGTCCTACGAGCAGTACTTC
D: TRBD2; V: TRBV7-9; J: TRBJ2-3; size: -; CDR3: CASSIPRDYLPQDTQYF; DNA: TGTGCCAGCAGCATACCCCGGGACTACCTGCCCCAAGATACGCAGTATTTT
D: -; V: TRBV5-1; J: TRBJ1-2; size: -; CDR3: CASSSGHRDGYTF; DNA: TGCGCCAGCAGCTCCGGACACCGGGATGGCTACACCTTC
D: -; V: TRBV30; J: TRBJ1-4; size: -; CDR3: CAWRKGPADEKLFF; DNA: TGTGCCTGGAGGAAAGGACCAGCAGATGAAAAACTGTTTTTT
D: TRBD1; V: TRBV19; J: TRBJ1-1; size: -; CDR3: CASSLRTGQLLNTEAFF; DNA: TGTGCCAGTAGTCTGCGGACAGGTCAATTGCTGAACACTGAAGCTTTCTTT